This T cell receptor (beta chain) was sequenced in a study of human T cells and chemical hapten exposure. About the study: An area of 2 cm by roughly 2 cm on upper inner arm skin received 2% DPC for sensitization.

During construction of the library, unique molecular identifiers were attached to individual cDNA molecules for quantitative, reproducible TCR counting. TCRdb reprocessed the RACE reads with MiXCR, giving one entry per CDR3 protein. The table shows over 300,000 distinct CDR3 sequences, with 4% to 6% occurring only once. The time point is: pre-sensitization, week 0. Stated treatment: therapeutic diphenylcyclopropenone sensitization with weekly scalp DPC. Germline V gives CDR1 LGHNT, CDR2 FRNRAP. This CDR3 is 12 amino acids long. Comment on this clonotype: What it binds is not known. Possible read error: a much larger clone is one base away.

Study-wide findings and caveats: The number of TCRs above 1 in 1000 frequency did not change after DPC sensitization.

The sequencing used whole blood, collected in connection with sensitization to the hapten diphenylcyclopropenone (DPC). The V gene is TRBV12-5, the J gene TRBJ2-3; D is ambiguous. The clonotype was recovered from a woman aged 45-65 years with alopecia areata. Some clones in this sample may be carry-over from other donors' samples. The CDR3 loop is CARGLTADTQYF. The CDR3 DNA sequence: TGTGCTCGTGGTTTGACGGCAGATACGCAGTATTTT.